The clone carrying this T cell receptor (beta chain) was counted at least ten times. This record comes from a study of T-cell reconstitution after alpha-beta-depleted transplantation in children. CDR1 is MNHEY, CDR2 SVGEGT, per germline. Between the trimmed V and J ends, which lost 4 bases and 1 base, there was a span of 13 bases. CDR3 size: 15 residues. It was with unique molecular identifiers that the TCRbeta library was prepared. MiXCR was run by TCRdb on the PCR reads, yielding one entry per CDR3 protein. The data contain around 600,000 distinct CDR3 sequences, about 23% of them singletons. The sample was PBMCs, mostly from graft donor cells, taken 360 days after TCRalphabeta/CD19-depleted stem cell transplant. The chain links TRBV6-2 or TRBV6-3 to TRBJ2-5; D gene unclear. The sequence came from a boy under three years old who had a stem cell transplant for acute myeloid leukemia, so the T cells may come from the graft donor. The CDR3 reads CASSFLSDVQETQYF. The CDR3 bases are TGTGCCAGCAGTTTCCTCAGCGACGTCCAAGAGACCCAGTACTTC.